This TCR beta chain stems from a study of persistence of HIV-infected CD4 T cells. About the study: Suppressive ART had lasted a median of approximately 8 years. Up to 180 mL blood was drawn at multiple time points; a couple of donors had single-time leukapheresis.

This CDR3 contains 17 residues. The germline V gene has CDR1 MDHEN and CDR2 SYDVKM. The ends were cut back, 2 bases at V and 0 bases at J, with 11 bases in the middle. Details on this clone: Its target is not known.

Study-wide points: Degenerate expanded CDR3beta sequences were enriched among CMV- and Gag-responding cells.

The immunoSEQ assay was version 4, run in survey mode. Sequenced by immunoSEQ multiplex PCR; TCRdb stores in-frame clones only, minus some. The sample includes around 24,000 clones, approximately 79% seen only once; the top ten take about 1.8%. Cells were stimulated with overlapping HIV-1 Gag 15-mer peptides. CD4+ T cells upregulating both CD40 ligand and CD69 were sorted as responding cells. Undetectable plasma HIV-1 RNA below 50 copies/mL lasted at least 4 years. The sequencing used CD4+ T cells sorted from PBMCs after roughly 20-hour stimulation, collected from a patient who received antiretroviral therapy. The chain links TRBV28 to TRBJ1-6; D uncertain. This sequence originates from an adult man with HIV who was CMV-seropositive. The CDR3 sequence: CASSLQAASSYNSPLHF. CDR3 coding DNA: TGTGCCAGCAGTTTACAGGCGGCGAGCTCCTATAATTCACCCCTCCACTTT.